What follows are 8 T cell receptor beta chains derived from one specimen sequenced in a study of CD8+CD57+ T cells in acquired aplastic anemia. Before being chosen for sequencing, patients had shown CD8+CD57+ cell expansion by flow cytometry. Genomic DNA, serving as template, underwent TCR beta VDJ and CDR3 profiling. TCRdb processed the reads anew with MiXCR; each CDR3 protein has one entry. The data hold under 250,000 distinct CDR3 sequences, with more than 40% observed a single time. Material: sorted CD4+, CD8+, or CD8+CD57+ T cells (not recorded which) from PBMCs. These receptors all come from a human donor with aplastic anemia.

This clonotype was seen many times. The chain uses TRBV9 and TRBJ2-6; no firm D call. The CDR3 length is 16 residues. V dropped 0 bases and J dropped 0 bases, with 7 bases sitting between them. CDR1 SGDLS and CDR2 YYNGEE come from the germline V gene. CDR3 protein: CASSVDASSGANVLTF. In DNA form, the CDR3 reads TGTGCCAGCAGCGTAGATGCGTCCTCTGGGGCCAACGTCCTGACTTTC.

The chain combines TRBV13 with TRBJ1-2; the D gene is possibly TRBD1 (6 bases). CDR3 length: 14 amino acids. Germline assignment: CDR1 PRHDT and CDR2 FYEKMQ (reference sequence). V was trimmed by 5 bases and J by 3 bases, leaving 13 bases between them. The CDR3 region has the DNA TGTGCCAGCAGCCCAAAGACAGGCTACTATGGCTACACCTTC. This codes for CASSPKTGYYGYTF.

This rearrangement joins TRBV6-1 to TRBJ2-3; D is ambiguous. V was shortened by 3 bases and J by 2 bases, with 3 bases between the two germline ends. Germline V gives CDR1 MNHNS, CDR2 SASEGT. The CDR3 runs 12 residues. The CDR3 is CASSETTDTQYF. CDR3 coding DNA: TGTGCCAGCAGTGAGACCACAGATACGCAGTATTTT.

The genes are TRBV2 and TRBJ2-3, with D maybe TRBD2 (5 bases). Trimming stripped 10 bases from V and 0 bases from J, with 11 bases between. Germline assignment: CDR1 SNHLY and CDR2 FYNNEI. The CDR3 extends over 13 amino acids. The chain's CDR3 is CATPTGSTDTQYF. The CDR3 nucleotides are TGTGCCACCCCGACGGGAAGCACAGATACGCAGTATTTT.

This clonotype was seen only a few times. The chain links TRBV6-2 or TRBV6-3 to TRBJ1-2; 7 bases line up with TRBD1. Germline V gene data show CDR1 as MNHEY and CDR2 as SVGEGT. The length of the CDR3 is 15 residues. V shed 6 bases and J 3 bases; nucleotides not matched to a gene: 10. As DNA, the CDR3 is TGTGCCAGCAGAAGGACAGGTCAGATGGACTATGGCTACACCTTC. Translated, it gives CASRRTGQMDYGYTF.

This clonotype occurred many times. The chain has TRBV9 and TRBJ2-3; TRBD2 agrees at 9 bases. This CDR3 spans 16 amino acids. V was pared by 4 bases and J by 1 base, with 7 bases of the junction left unmatched. The germline gives CDR1 SGDLS, CDR2 YYNGEE. The CDR3 loop reads CASSMSGGLGTDTQYF. The CDR3 DNA follows: TGTGCCAGCAGCATGAGCGGGGGGCTGGGCACAGATACGCAGTATTTT.

V and J are TRBV29-1 and TRBJ2-6; D is unclear. Germline lookup yields CDR1 SQVTM and CDR2 ANQGSEA. CDR3 size: 13 residues. Trimming shortened V by 5 bases and J by 0 bases, and 5 bases separated the two germline ends. Here the CDR3 reads CSVRISGANVLTF. The CDR3 DNA follows: TGCAGCGTTCGGATCTCTGGGGCCAACGTCCTGACTTTC.

Here the CDR3 reads CSVEGARGGSYNEQFF. Here the CDR3 DNA reads TGCAGCGTTGAAGGGGCTAGAGGTGGTTCCTACAATGAGCAGTTCTTC. V usage is TRBV29-1 and J usage is TRBJ2-1; D gene unclear. The CDR3 runs 16 residues. The germline CDR1 and CDR2 sequences are SQVTM and ANQGSEA. Trimming stripped 1 base from V and 1 base from J, with 14 bases between.